This is a list of T cell receptor beta chains from one sample in a study of blood T cell repertoires in COVID-19. Assay: immunoSEQ multiplex PCR; the TCRdb copy retains only in-frame clones and omits some. The sample yields hundreds of thousands of clones, around 90% seen once. Sample: peripheral blood. Receptors originate from a man between 18 and 29 years old with active or convalescent COVID-19. Both conserved end residues are part of each CDR3. The D gene is left open where the match is weak. Clone size is not always given. Where it is, it says once, few, many or a class for expanded clones.

TRBJ2-7,.,.,TRBV7-3,CASSADRYYEQYF,TGTGCCAGCAGTGCAGACAGGTACTACGAGCAGTACTTC
TRBJ2-7,once,TRBD1,TRBV4-3,CASSQDWGQFYEQYF,TGCGCCAGCAGCCAAGATTGGGGACAGTTCTACGAGCAGTACTTC
TRBJ1-2,.,TRBD1,TRBV4-3,CASSQGQGFGGYTF,TGCGCCAGCAGCCAAGGACAGGGATTTGGTGGCTACACCTTC
TRBJ2-1,.,TRBD2,TRBV6-5,CASSPGLAGVDEQFF,TGTGCCAGCAGCCCGGGACTAGCGGGAGTCGATGAGCAGTTCTTC
TRBJ2-2,.,.,TRBV7-3,CASSEPSGLPGTGELFF,TGTGCCAGCAGCGAGCCCTCGGGACTCCCAGGCACCGGGGAGCTGTTTTTT
TRBJ2-7,.,TRBD1,TRBV27,CASSLFGQDRGPYEQYF,TGTGCCAGCAGTTTATTTGGTCAGGACAGGGGGCCCTACGAGCAGTACTTC
TRBJ1-4,once,.,TRBV27,CASSEGTSAGVGKLFF,TGTGCCAGCAGTGAAGGGACATCCGCCGGGGTGGGGAAACTGTTTTTT
TRBJ1-1,.,TRBD1,TRBV5-6,CASSSLDRRNTEAFF,TGTGCCAGCAGCTCCCTGGACAGGCGAAACACTGAAGCTTTCTTT
TRBJ2-3,once,TRBD1,TRBV9,CASSAGVTGADTQYF,TGTGCCAGCAGCGCTGGGGTTACAGGGGCAGATACGCAGTATTTT
TRBJ2-3,.,.,TRBV3-1/TRBV3-2,CASSKGSGDTQYF,TGTGCCAGCAGCAAAGGTAGCGGAGATACGCAGTATTTT
TRBJ2-3,.,TRBD2,TRBV6-2/TRBV6-3,CASSYSRLAGGNTQYF,TGTGCCAGCAGTTACTCAAGACTAGCGGGAGGAAACACGCAGTATTTT
TRBJ2-1,.,TRBD2,TRBV6-5,CASSLLAGGDEQFF,TGTGCCAGCAGCCTACTAGCGGGAGGGGATGAGCAGTTCTTC
TRBJ1-4,.,.,TRBV6-5,CASSYNGETNEKLFF,TGTGCCAGCAGTTACAACGGGGAAACTAATGAAAAACTGTTTTTT
TRBJ1-4,.,.,TRBV5-1,CASSLDSNEKLFF,TGCGCCAGCAGCTTAGACAGCAATGAAAAACTGTTTTTT
TRBJ2-4,.,TRBD1,TRBV7-8,CASSLAVLHRDRSNIQYF,TGTGCCAGCAGCTTAGCGGTCTTACACCGGGACAGGAGTAACATTCAGTACTTC
TRBJ2-7,.,TRBD2,TRBV19,CASSSAGTSGFDVYEQYF,TGTGCCAGTAGTAGCGCCGGGACTAGCGGGTTCGACGTTTACGAGCAGTACTTC
TRBJ1-1,.,TRBD1,TRBV7-2,CASMTGGWTEAFF,TGTGCCAGCATGACAGGGGGCTGGACTGAAGCTTTCTTT
TRBJ1-1,.,TRBD1,TRBV19,CASRRGGYTEAFF,TGTGCCAGCAGAAGAGGGGGCTACACTGAAGCTTTCTTT
TRBJ2-3,.,.,TRBV28,CASSLPDSATDTQYF,TGTGCCAGCAGTTTACCCGACTCGGCTACGGATACGCAGTATTTT
TRBJ1-2,.,.,TRBV6-5,CASSNSRSNYGYTF,TGTGCCAGCAGCAACAGCCGTTCAAACTATGGCTACACCTTC
TRBJ2-5,.,TRBD1,TRBV5-8,CASSPWTGGLETQYF,TGTGCCAGCAGCCCCTGGACAGGGGGCTTAGAGACCCAGTACTTC
TRBJ2-7,.,.,TRBV5-1,CASSLGSPGEQYF,TGCGCCAGCAGCTTGGGCAGCCCGGGCGAGCAGTACTTC
TRBJ2-3,.,TRBD2,TRBV7-2,CASRQFAGGADTQYF,TGTGCCAGCAGACAGTTTGCGGGAGGGGCCGATACGCAGTATTTT
TRBJ1-1,.,.,TRBV10-1,CASSEGLMTTEAFF,TGCGCCAGCAGCGAGGGACTGATGACCACTGAAGCTTTCTTT
TRBJ2-3,.,TRBD2,TRBV6-5,CASFGLAEGGDTQYF,TGTGCCAGCTTCGGACTAGCGGAGGGAGGGGATACGCAGTATTTT
TRBJ2-2,once,TRBD1,TRBV5-1,CASSLKGADTGELFF,TGCGCCAGCAGCTTGAAGGGGGCGGACACCGGGGAGCTGTTTTTT